The 29 T cell receptor beta chains below all came from one sample that was sequenced in a study of a mutant IDH1 vaccine in newly diagnosed glioma. These receptors are not linked to any known antigen. Clones were read by immunoSEQ multiplex PCR, and TCRdb kept only the in-frame ones, dropping some. The data hold approximately 40,000 clones, with about 84% observed a single time. Time point noted: week 5, during vaccination. Doses of 300 ug of mutant IDH1 20-mer peptide were given with topical imiquimod. The source material was PBMCs, sampled from a glioma patient whose treatment included an IDH1 peptide vaccine. Receptors were obtained from a man aged 40-49 years with glioma.

The chain joins TRBV4-1 to TRBJ1-6; 9 bases map to TRBD1. Germline CDR1 reads MGHRA; CDR2 reads YSYEKL. Unmatched junction bases numbered 6, after V lost 0 bases and J lost 9 bases. CDR3 length: 16 residues. The CDR3 nucleotides are TGCGCCAGCAGCCAAGATAATGGGGACAGGGCTTCACCCCTCCACTTT. This gives the protein CASSQDNGDRASPLHF.

The chain employs TRBV14 and TRBJ2-7; either TRBD1 or TRBD2 may supply D (5 bases each). The CDR3 length is 15 residues. Per germline, CDR1 SGHDN and CDR2 FVKESK. The V end was cut by 2 bases, the J end by 6 bases, with 17 bases between. The chain's CDR3 is CASSQSVSRGVEQYF. Written as DNA, the CDR3 is TGTGCCAGCAGCCAATCGGTCTCAAGGGGAGTCGAGCAGTACTTC.

J is TRBJ1-4 and V is TRBV7-9, with D unclear. The CDR3 is made up of 12 amino acids. The V gene's germline CDR1 is SEHNR and CDR2 FQNEAQ (reference sequence). The V end lost 3 bases, the J end lost 6 bases, and 5 bases lay between the germline ends. DNA for the CDR3: TGTGCCAGCAGCTTGACGGATGAAAAACTGTTTTTT. Amino acid sequence: CASSLTDEKLFF.

The chain links TRBV29-1 to TRBJ2-3, with 13 bases that match TRBD2. The V segment lost 4 bases and the J segment 4 bases; nucleotides outside the gene matches: 5. The CDR3 is made up of 15 amino acids. Germline CDR1 SQVTM, CDR2 ANQGSEA. CDR3 DNA: TGCAGCGTTGGGACCGGACTAGCGGGGGCAGATACGCAGTATTTT. Protein product: CSVGTGLAGADTQYF.

This sequence joins TRBV4-1 and TRBJ1-2; no definite D call. The germline CDR1 and CDR2 sequences are MGHRA and YSYEKL. This CDR3 contains 14 residues. Trimming stripped 2 bases from V and 5 bases from J, with 12 bases between. CDR3 amino acids: CASSQLGPPYGYTF. In DNA form, the CDR3 reads TGCGCCAGCAGCCAACTGGGCCCACCTTATGGCTACACCTTC.

The rearrangement uses TRBV4-1 and TRBJ1-5, with D uncertain. The CDR3 consists of 14 residues. The V and J ends lost 1 base and 10 bases respectively, with 14 bases between them. Germline V gene lookup returns CDR1 MGHRA and CDR2 YSYEKL. The CDR3 reads CASSQAHSVGPQHF. The CDR3 bases are TGCGCCAGCAGCCAAGCCCATTCCGTTGGTCCCCAGCATTTT.

The chain employs TRBV30 and TRBJ1-2, with D possibly matching TRBD1 (6 bases). The CDR3 sequence is 13 residues long. The V and J ends lost 4 bases and 8 bases respectively, with 17 bases between them. Germline V CDR1 and CDR2: GTSNPN, SVGIG (reference sequence). Here the CDR3 reads CAWNLQGILGYTF. The CDR3 region has the DNA TGTGCCTGGAATCTACAGGGTATCTTGGGCTACACCTTC.

By frequency in the sample, this clone is medium-sized. The chain recombines TRBV4-1 with TRBJ1-3, with 9 bases aligning to TRBD1. The CDR3 has 20 residues. The ends lost 5 bases at V and 0 bases at J; junction bases unmatched: 17. Germline V lookup: CDR1 MGHRA, CDR2 YSYEKL. CDR3 coding DNA: TGCGCCAGCAGCGGTACCCCCGGGACAGGGAACCCGATCTCTGGAAACACCATATATTTT. Translation: CASSGTPGTGNPISGNTIYF.

The gene calls are TRBV11-2 and TRBJ1-6, with TRBD1 matching over 12 bases. V gave up 1 base and J gave up 5 bases; unmatched junction bases: 3. The CDR3 totals 17 residues. Germline-derived CDR1 and CDR2 are SGHAT and FQNNGV. DNA for the CDR3: TGTGCCAGCAGCTTAGCGGGACAGGGGGCGCATAATTCACCCCTCCACTTT. It yields the protein CASSLAGQGAHNSPLHF.

V is TRBV5-1 and J is TRBJ1-2; D unclear. Between the trimmed V and J ends, which lost 0 bases and 6 bases, there was a span of 9 bases. This CDR3 region has 13 residues. Germline values: CDR1 SGHRS, CDR2 YFSETQ. The CDR3 nucleotides read TGCGCCAGCAGCTTGGCAGGCCCAGATGGCTACACCTTC. It codes for CASSLAGPDGYTF. The full variable domain, in which reference TRBV5-1 and TRBJ1-2 provide the parts outside the CDR3, is KAGVTQTPRYLIKTRGQQVTLSCSPISGHRSVSWYQQTPGQGLQFLFEYFSETQRNKGNFPGRFSGRQFSNSRSEMNVSTLELGDSALYLCASSLAGPDGYTFGSGTRLTVV.

V and J are TRBV4-2 and TRBJ1-5; D unresolved. Looked up from germline, CDR1 is LGHNA and CDR2 is YNFKEQ. Trimming stripped 1 base from V and 0 bases from J, with 7 bases between. The CDR3 spans 15 residues. The CDR3 DNA is TGTGCCAGCAGCCAAGTTTACAATAGCAATCAGCCCCAGCATTTT. This codes for CASSQVYNSNQPQHF.

The rearrangement uses TRBV7-2 and TRBJ2-1; D could derive from TRBD1 or TRBD2 (5 bases each). CDR3 length: 15 residues. V was pared by 5 bases and J by 3 bases, with 14 bases between. The germline V gene encodes CDR1 SGHTA and CDR2 FQGNSA. Written as DNA, the CDR3 is TGTGCCAGCAGCCCCGGGTTTGGGGGCTACAATGAGCAGTTCTTC. Its protein product is CASSPGFGGYNEQFF.

This clone has more than one count but fewer than ten. This chain uses TRBV5-1 with TRBJ1-1, with D hard to call. There are 14 residues in the CDR3. CDR1 SGHRS and CDR2 YFSETQ come from the germline V gene. The V end lost 4 bases, the J end lost 0 bases, and 10 bases lay between the germline ends. The CDR3 is CASSLLGMNTEAFF. The CDR3 DNA reads TGCGCCAGCAGCCTGTTGGGGATGAACACTGAAGCTTTCTTT.

A remark on this clone: The same CDR3 also results from other DNA sequences found in this sample. This chain links TRBV5-1 with TRBJ1-4; D call uncertain. CDR3 length: 15 residues. With 1 base removed from V and 0 bases from J, the gap between germline ends came to 7 bases. Germline CDR1 is SGHRS and CDR2 is YFSETQ. For the CDR3, the DNA is TGCGCCAGCAGCTTGACCGGAGCAACTAATGAAAAACTGTTTTTT. Translating it yields CASSLTGATNEKLFF.

The chain joins TRBV7-9 to TRBJ2-6, with 8 bases lining up with TRBD2. Per the germline V gene, CDR1 is SEHNR and CDR2 is FQNEAQ (reference sequence). This CDR3 has 18 residues. J was trimmed by 0 bases and V by 0 bases; bases with no gene match: 4. The chain's CDR3 is CASSLAAGATSGANVLTF. The CDR3 DNA reads TGTGCCAGCAGCTTAGCAGCGGGGGCCACCTCTGGGGCCAACGTCCTGACTTTC.

This clone was picked up a small number of times. The chain combines TRBV2 with TRBJ1-5, with a weak D call TRBD1 (5 bases). V lost 6 bases and J 0 bases, leaving 12 bases between the germline ends. Germline CDR1 and CDR2: SNHLY and FYNNEI. This CDR3 has 15 amino acids. CDR3 amino acids: CASRDTGHSNQPQHF. CDR3 coding DNA: TGTGCCAGCAGAGACACGGGGCATAGCAATCAGCCCCAGCATTTT.

The V and J genes are TRBV5-1 and TRBJ2-3; TRBD1 matches at 7 bases. This CDR3 region has 14 residues. Germline V gives CDR1 SGHRS, CDR2 YFSETQ. J lost 5 bases, V lost 2 bases, and 5 bases had no gene match. The CDR3 is CASSLRGQGDTQYF. The DNA of the CDR3 is TGCGCCAGCAGCTTAAGGGGGCAAGGAGATACGCAGTATTTT.

This clone was detected a few times. This chain links TRBV6-1 with TRBJ1-3, with a weak D call TRBD1 (5 bases). Trimming took 2 bases from V and 2 from J, leaving 10 bases between them. Germline V CDR1 and CDR2: MNHNS, SASEGT. The CDR3 is 15 amino acids. CDR3 protein: CASSEWGLTGNTIYF. The CDR3 coding sequence is TGTGCCAGCAGTGAATGGGGACTTACTGGAAACACCATATATTTT.

This clone has more than one count but fewer than ten. The CDR3: CAIKLGLAGEQFF. DNA of the CDR3: TGTGCCATCAAACTCGGACTAGCTGGTGAGCAGTTCTTC. V usage is TRBV10-3 and J usage is TRBJ2-1; 8 nucleotides align to TRBD2. The CDR3 contains 13 residues. Germline V CDR1 and CDR2: ENHRY, SYGVKD. The V gene end was trimmed by 7 bases and the J gene end by 9 bases; junction bases not matched to a gene: 8.

The chain carries TRBV5-6 and TRBJ1-4; D gene ambiguous. V lost 4 bases and J lost 2, with 9 bases in between. The germline gives CDR1 SGHDT, CDR2 YYEEEE. CDR3 size: 14 residues. The CDR3 coding sequence is TGTGCCAGCAGCCGGTATGAGACTAATGAAAAACTGTTTTTT. Translating it yields CASSRYETNEKLFF.

This clone was seen a handful of times. The chain employs TRBV27 and TRBJ1-1; the D is unclear. Trimming removed 8 bases from V and 2 bases from J, with 9 bases in between. Germline V gives CDR1 MNHEY, CDR2 SMNVEV (reference sequence). CDR3 length: 12 residues. The chain's CDR3 is CASGEGNTEAFF. CDR3 nucleotide sequence: TGTGCCAGCGGGGAGGGTAACACTGAAGCTTTCTTT.

This clone was counted between two and nine times. V gene TRBV9 combines with J gene TRBJ1-1; D remains ambiguous. Deletions cut 4 bases from V and 4 bases from J, with 20 bases between. Germline CDR1 is SGDLS and CDR2 is YYNGEE. This CDR3 is built from 16 residues. CDR3 in DNA: TGTGCCAGCAGCCCCCGGATCCGGGCGGGCGTCACTGAAGCTTTCTTT. Its protein product is CASSPRIRAGVTEAFF. The whole variable domain, remainder taken from reference TRBV9 and TRBJ1-1, is DSGVTQTPKHLITATGQRVTLRCSPRSGDLSVYWYQQSLDQGLQFLIQYYNGEERAKGNILERFSAQQFPDLHSELNLSSLELGDSALYFCASSPRIRAGVTEAFFGQGTRLTVV.

The V gene is TRBV7-2, the J gene TRBJ2-7; 8 nucleotides align to TRBD1. This CDR3 spans 13 amino acids. Per the germline V gene, CDR1 is SGHTA and CDR2 is FQGNSA. V lost 6 bases and J lost 5; bases outside the gene matches: 6. The DNA for the CDR3 is TGTGCCAGCAGACTCTGGACAGGGAACGAGCAGTACTTC. Translation: CASRLWTGNEQYF.

V is TRBV19 and J is TRBJ2-2, with TRBD2 matching over 9 bases. CDR1 is LNHDA, CDR2 SQIVND, per germline (reference sequence). The CDR3 has 15 residues. Trimming cost V 5 bases and J 7 bases; bases outside gene matches: 8. CDR3 loop: CASSGLAGRVGELFF. The CDR3 DNA is TGTGCCAGTAGTGGCCTAGCGGGGCGCGTCGGGGAGCTGTTTTTT.

The chain is built from TRBV2 and TRBJ2-1; D might be TRBD1 or TRBD2, each matching 5 bases. Trimming cost V 4 bases and J 0 bases, with 10 bases left between them. Germline CDR1 and CDR2: SNHLY and FYNNEI. This CDR3 is built from 15 residues. Here the CDR3 reads CASSGGAGSYNEQFF. Written as DNA, the CDR3 is TGTGCCAGCAGTGGAGGGGCGGGCTCCTACAATGAGCAGTTCTTC. The full variable domain, completed using reference TRBV2 and TRBJ2-1, is EPEVTQTPSHQVTQMGQEVILRCVPISNHLYFYWYRQILGQKVEFLVSFYNNEISEKSEIFDDQFSVERPDGSNFTLKIRSTKLEDSAMYFCASSGGAGSYNEQFFGPGTRLTVL.

The chain uses TRBV5-5 and TRBJ2-7; D remains ambiguous. CDR1 is SGHKS, CDR2 YYEKEE, per germline (reference sequence). The CDR3 is 13 amino acids. Trimming took off 0 bases at V and 3 bases at J, with 7 bases between the two ends. The CDR3 here is CASSLGQIYEQYF. The CDR3 nucleotides are TGTGCCAGCAGCTTGGGGCAGATCTACGAGCAGTACTTC. Complete variable domain (other parts from reference TRBV5-5 and TRBJ2-7): DAGVTQSPTHLIKTRGQQVTLRCSPISGHKSVSWYQQVLGQGPQFIFQYYEKEERGRGNFPDRFSARQFPNYSSELNVNALLLGDSALYLCASSLGQIYEQYFGPGTRLTVT.

This sequence joins TRBV11-2 and TRBJ1-1; no clear D. This CDR3 has 14 amino acids. Germline loops: CDR1 SGHAT, CDR2 FQNNGV. Deletions cut 1 base from V and 0 bases from J, with 6 bases between. The CDR3 DNA is TGTGCCAGCAGCTTAGGGATAATGAACACTGAAGCTTTCTTT. This sequence encodes CASSLGIMNTEAFF.

The CDR3 protein is CASSDPGSGGSNTQYF. The CDR3 DNA reads as TGTGCCAGCAGTGATCCAGGTAGCGGGGGGTCGAATACGCAGTATTTT. V is TRBV6-1 and J is TRBJ2-3, with 10 positions matching TRBD2. Germline V CDR1 and CDR2: MNHNS, SASEGT. This CDR3 has 16 residues. Trimming cost V 3 bases and J 7 bases; bases outside gene matches: 10.

V gene TRBV6-6 combines with J gene TRBJ2-4; no clear D gene. The CDR3 spans 14 residues. Germline V gives CDR1 MNHNY, CDR2 SVGAGI (reference sequence). Trimming took off 2 bases at V and 7 bases at J, with 12 bases between the two ends. The CDR3 loop reads CASSYDGVRNIQYF. The CDR3, as DNA: TGTGCCAGCAGTTACGACGGCGTAAGGAACATTCAGTACTTC.